A single sample is the source of the 28 T cell receptor beta chains below, sequenced in a study of blood T cell repertoires in COVID-19. Profiling relied on immunoSEQ multiplex PCR, and the TCRdb table lists in-frame clones only, not all of them. Of 45,000 to 60,000 clones in the sample, just under 80% were seen once. Sequencing was done on a sample of peripheral blood. The receptors originated from a human donor with active or convalescent COVID-19. The donor label of this sample is uncertain.

V is TRBV29-1 and J is TRBJ2-1; D gene ambiguous. Germline CDR1 and CDR2: SQVTM and ANQGSEA. V dropped 7 bases and J dropped 7 bases, with 14 bases sitting between them. This CDR3 is built from 12 residues. CDR3 sequence reads: CSGAHIRNEQFF. The CDR3 DNA follows: TGCAGCGGGGCTCATATTAGAAATGAGCAGTTCTTC.

The gene calls are TRBV19 and TRBJ2-5, with D maybe TRBD1 (6 bases). The CDR3 covers 14 residues. Germline loops: CDR1 LNHDA, CDR2 SQIVND (reference sequence). Between the trimmed V and J ends, which lost 7 bases and 5 bases, there was a span of 17 bases. The CDR3 region has the DNA TGTGCCAGTAAAAGGAACGAAAGGGGGGAGACCCAGTACTTC. This sequence encodes CASKRNERGETQYF.

V gene TRBV7-2 combines with J gene TRBJ1-3, with D tentatively TRBD1 (5 bases). CDR3 length: 16 residues. V lost 3 bases and J lost 0, with 12 bases in between. Germline CDR1 and CDR2: SGHTA and FQGNSA. CDR3 sequence reads: CASSFPGHVSGNTIYF. CDR3 nucleotides: TGTGCCAGCAGCTTCCCAGGACACGTCTCTGGAAACACCATATATTTT.

The chain recombines TRBV27 with TRBJ2-7; a possible D gene is TRBD1 (5 bases). V shed 6 bases and J shed 0 bases, with 18 bases lying between them. The CDR3 extends over 16 amino acids. Germline-derived CDR1 and CDR2 are MNHEY and SMNVEV (reference sequence). The CDR3 sequence is CASSHQTMTASYEQYF. The CDR3 nucleotides are TGTGCCAGCAGCCATCAAACTATGACAGCCTCCTACGAGCAGTACTTC.

This clone was found a few times. The CDR3 DNA reads TGTGCCAGCAGCTTAGGAAACAGGTTCCCCTACGAGCAGTACTTC. As protein: CASSLGNRFPYEQYF. The chain combines TRBV7-9 with TRBJ2-7; perhaps TRBD1 as D (5 bases). Germline-derived CDR1 and CDR2 are SEHNR and FQNEAQ (reference sequence). The CDR3 spans 15 residues. Trimming took off 1 base at V and 2 bases at J, with 12 bases between the two ends.

This clone was found a few times. The V call is TRBV2, the J call TRBJ1-1; maybe TRBD1 (6 bases). The germline V gene encodes CDR1 SNHLY and CDR2 FYNNEI. V dropped 6 bases and J dropped 5 bases, with 13 bases sitting between them. The CDR3 loop spans 13 amino acids. The CDR3: CASRGGGGTEAFF. Written as DNA, the CDR3 is TGTGCCAGCAGAGGAGGGGGGGGAACTGAAGCTTTCTTT.

This rearrangement joins TRBV10-3 to TRBJ2-1, with TRBD2 identical over 8 bases. The J segment lost 6 bases and the V segment lost 3 bases, leaving 10 bases of the junction unmatched. The CDR3 consists of 16 residues. Germline loops: CDR1 ENHRY, CDR2 SYGVKD. The CDR3 spells CAISETGLGPVNEQFF. The CDR3 coding sequence is TGTGCCATCAGTGAAACGGGACTAGGCCCTGTCAATGAGCAGTTCTTC.

This clone was seen more than once but under ten times. The chain has TRBV6-4 and TRBJ1-5, with TRBD1 as a possible D gene (5 bases). V was cut by 8 bases and J by 4 bases, with 12 bases left in between. CDR3 size: 13 residues. Per germline, CDR1 MRHNA and CDR2 SNTAGT. DNA of the CDR3: TGTGCCAGCGCGACAGCTATTAATCAGCCCCAGCATTTT. This encodes CASATAINQPQHF.

The chain has TRBV5-6 and TRBJ1-2, with 11 positions matching TRBD1. The trim removed 4 bases at V and 4 bases at J, leaving 6 bases unmatched. CDR3 length: 15 residues. Germline V gene data show CDR1 as SGHDT and CDR2 as YYEEEE. CDR3 residues: CASSPWTGGPYGYTF. The CDR3 coding sequence is TGTGCCAGCAGCCCCTGGACAGGGGGCCCCTATGGCTACACCTTC.

This clone has only a few counts. The gene calls are TRBV7-2 and TRBJ2-7; 12 nucleotides align to TRBD1. The germline V gene has CDR1 SGHTA and CDR2 FQGNSA. J lost 5 bases, V lost 0 bases, and 2 bases had no gene match. The CDR3 runs 15 residues. CDR3 in DNA: TGTGCCAGCAGCTTAGCCGGGACAGGGGGCCACGAGCAGTACTTC. As protein: CASSLAGTGGHEQYF.

The chain combines TRBV4-1 with TRBJ2-5; 8 nucleotides match TRBD2. The CDR3 has 18 residues. V shed 4 bases, J shed 5 bases, and the junction held 18 bases outside the gene matches. CDR1 MGHRA and CDR2 YSYEKL come from the germline V gene. The CDR3 loop is CASSPLSIWRGEGETQYF. The CDR3 nucleotides are TGCGCCAGCAGCCCATTGTCGATCTGGCGGGGGGAAGGGGAGACCCAGTACTTC.

This chain links TRBV11-3 with TRBJ2-1, with 13 bases aligning to TRBD2. Germline values: CDR1 SGHNT, CDR2 YENEEA. The junction had 5 bases not matched to a gene; V was cut back by 5 bases and J by 7 bases. The CDR3 covers 15 residues. The CDR3 sequence is CASSGGLAGRNEQFF. In DNA form, the CDR3 reads TGTGCCAGCAGCGGGGGACTAGCGGGAAGGAATGAGCAGTTCTTC.

V usage is TRBV5-1 and J usage is TRBJ2-7, with D perhaps TRBD2 (6 bases). The V end lost 1 base, the J end lost 2 bases, and 13 bases lay between the germline ends. The germline V gene encodes CDR1 SGHRS and CDR2 YFSETQ. The CDR3 contains 15 residues. The CDR3 spells CASSLSAAGTYEQYF. For the CDR3, the DNA is TGCGCCAGCAGCTTGAGCGCGGCGGGGACCTACGAGCAGTACTTC.

The rearrangement uses TRBV6-6 and TRBJ2-1; TRBD1 aligns across 9 bases. The germline CDR1 and CDR2 sequences are MNHNY and SVGAGI (reference sequence). This CDR3 is built from 14 residues. V dropped 6 bases and J dropped 5; count of bases not matched to a gene: 5. The CDR3 is CASRMGQGDNEQFF. CDR3 DNA: TGTGCCAGCAGGATGGGACAGGGAGACAATGAGCAGTTCTTC.

The chain links TRBV29-1 to TRBJ1-1, with 7 positions matching TRBD1. Germline CDR1 reads SQVTM; CDR2 reads ANQGSEA. The CDR3 length is 11 residues. Losses at the gene ends were 7 bases for V and 6 bases for J; bases not matched to a gene: 5. The CDR3 coding sequence is TGCAGCGCCTCAACAGGGGCTGAAGCTTTCTTT. It specifies CSASTGAEAFF.

The rearrangement joins TRBV5-1 to TRBJ2-1, with TRBD1 matching over 7 bases. CDR3 length: 16 residues. V shed 0 bases and J 4 bases; nucleotides not matched to a gene: 7. Germline V gives CDR1 SGHRS, CDR2 YFSETQ. The CDR3 loop is CASSLEGQQPYNEQFF. In DNA, the CDR3 is TGCGCCAGCAGCTTGGAGGGACAGCAACCTTACAATGAGCAGTTCTTC.

The V and J genes are TRBV6-5 and TRBJ2-1; 9 bases are shared with TRBD1. Germline V gene lookup returns CDR1 MNHEY and CDR2 SVGAGI. This CDR3 has 14 amino acids. V lost 2 bases, J lost 12 bases, and 8 bases stayed unmatched. CDR3 coding DNA: TGTGCCAGCAGTTACGACAGGGGGACTGGGGTGCAGTTCTTC. Protein: CASSYDRGTGVQFF.

In this sample, this clone turned up a few times. The rearrangement joins TRBV7-9 to TRBJ2-1; possibly TRBD1 for D (6 bases). V dropped 5 bases and J dropped 4 bases, with 12 bases sitting between them. Germline CDR1 and CDR2: SEHNR and FQNEAQ (reference sequence). The CDR3 runs to 14 residues. The CDR3 DNA is TGTGCCAGCAGCCCCCGGGACACTTACAATGAGCAGTTCTTC. The encoded protein is CASSPRDTYNEQFF.

Only one count was recorded for this clone. The chain joins TRBV6-5 to TRBJ1-6; D is uncertain. Germline assignment: CDR1 MNHEY and CDR2 SVGAGI. This CDR3 spans 13 amino acids. V lost 8 bases to trimming and J lost 5 bases, with 10 bases between them. In nucleotides, the CDR3 is TGTGCCAGCGCGGGCCTAAATAATTCACCCCTCCACTTT. Residues: CASAGLNNSPLHF.

This clone turned up a few times. This chain uses TRBV27 with TRBJ2-3; 13 positions agree with TRBD2. Germline trimming cut 6 bases from V and 8 bases from J; bases unmatched to any gene: 11. This CDR3 spans 16 amino acids. CDR1 is MNHEY, CDR2 SMNVEV, per germline (reference sequence). CDR3 residues: CASSYKLAGGPGTQYF. CDR3 in DNA: TGTGCCAGCAGCTATAAACTAGCGGGAGGGCCTGGTACGCAGTATTTT.

J is TRBJ2-7 and V is TRBV7-9, with 12 bases identical to TRBD2. V lost 10 bases to trimming and J lost 6 bases; unmatched junction nucleotides: 13. The CDR3 runs 15 residues. Germline assignment: CDR1 SEHNR and CDR2 FQNEAQ (reference sequence). The CDR3 nucleotides read TGTGCCATTGAGGCTAGCGGGAGGGCCAGATTCGAGCAGTACTTC. Its protein is CAIEASGRARFEQYF.

The chain employs TRBV7-3 and TRBJ1-1; possibly TRBD1 for D (5 bases). Germline lookup yields CDR1 SGHTA and CDR2 FQGTGA. The CDR3 covers 13 residues. Trimming took off 5 bases at V and 1 base at J, with 8 bases between the two ends. The CDR3 loop is CASSQTANTEAFF. As DNA, the CDR3 is TGTGCCAGCAGCCAGACAGCGAACACTGAAGCTTTCTTT. Together with reference TRBV7-3 and TRBJ1-1, the CDR3 gives the full variable domain: GAGVSQTPSNKVTEKGKYVELRCDPISGHTALYWYRQSLGQGPEFLIYFQGTGAADDSGLPNDRFFAVRPEGSVSTLKIQRTERGDSAVYLCASSQTANTEAFFGQGTRLTVV.

The rearrangement links TRBV12-3 or TRBV12-4 to TRBJ1-6; no reliable D call. The CDR3 spans 13 residues. V dropped 6 bases and J dropped 8 bases, with 11 bases sitting between them. CDR3 amino acids: CASSRDLYSPLHF. In DNA form, the CDR3 reads TGTGCCAGCAGCCGGGATCTTTATTCACCCCTCCACTTT.

This clone has a handful of counts. The chain joins TRBV5-1 to TRBJ2-3; weak D call: TRBD2 (6 bases). The CDR3 sequence is 15 residues long. Germline V gives CDR1 SGHRS, CDR2 YFSETQ. The germline V and J ends were trimmed by 0 bases and 3 bases, with 11 bases remaining between them. The CDR3 nucleotides are TGCGCCAGCAGCTTGGATGTCGGGGGAACAGATACGCAGTATTTT. Protein product: CASSLDVGGTDTQYF. The full variable domain, completed using reference TRBV5-1 and TRBJ2-3, is KAGVTQTPRYLIKTRGQQVTLSCSPISGHRSVSWYQQTPGQGLQFLFEYFSETQRNKGNFPGRFSGRQFSNSRSEMNVSTLELGDSALYLCASSLDVGGTDTQYFGPGTRLTVL.

The V call is TRBV7-3, the J call TRBJ2-1; D may be TRBD2 (6 bases). From germline, CDR1 is SGHTA and CDR2 FQGTGA. V lost 5 bases, J lost 8 bases, and 16 bases lay in between. The CDR3 spans 14 residues. DNA of the CDR3: TGTGCCAGCAGCCCGCGGAGGGGTAGCGATGAGCAGTTCTTC. Amino acids: CASSPRRGSDEQFF.

The chain combines TRBV10-3 with TRBJ1-2; TRBD1 agrees at 7 bases. V gave up 5 bases and J gave up 4 bases; unmatched junction bases: 10. Germline V gene lookup returns CDR1 ENHRY and CDR2 SYGVKD. This CDR3 has 15 amino acids. CDR3 sequence (DNA): TGTGCCATCAGTTCACGACAGGGTTCGAGCTATGGCTACACCTTC. Translated: CAISSRQGSSYGYTF.

This clone was recorded only once. The V gene is TRBV29-1, the J gene TRBJ2-5; TRBD2 aligns across 16 bases. Germline V gene sequence: CDR1 SQVTM, CDR2 ANQGSEA. V lost 6 bases to trimming and J lost 5 bases; unmatched junction nucleotides: 9. This CDR3 has 16 residues. The CDR3 DNA follows: TGCAGCGTCGTTCCGGGACTAGCGGGAGGGGGGGAGACCCAGTACTTC. This translates into CSVVPGLAGGGETQYF.

The genes are TRBV19 and TRBJ2-7; D is possibly TRBD2 (6 bases). Trimming left V 3 bases short and J 2 bases short, with 20 bases between. CDR3 length: 17 amino acids. From germline, CDR1 is LNHDA and CDR2 SQIVND (reference sequence). CDR3 in DNA: TGTGCCAGTAGTATCGGTCCGGGGGAGGCCCGGCCCTACGAGCAGTACTTC. Translated, it gives CASSIGPGEARPYEQYF.